The clone carrying this T cell receptor (beta chain) came up many times. Germline V gene sequence: CDR1 KGHSH, CDR2 LQKENI. This CDR3 spans 16 amino acids. V was pared by 4 bases and J by 5 bases, with 18 bases between. The data are from a study of T cells in Graves' hyperthyroidism and ophthalmopathy. From RNA transcripts, TCR beta CDR3 regions were amplified. RT-PCR in the first round (using the HTBI primer set) targeted the TCR CDR3. Each CDR3 protein is one row after TCRdb ran MiXCR on the multiplex PCR reads. The table includes roughly 700,000 distinct CDR3 sequences, 15% to 20% detected once. The chain links TRBV18 to TRBJ1-5; D perhaps matches TRBD1 (6 bases). The sample consisted of blood. This TCR was recovered from a man in his fifties or sixties with Graves' hyperthyroidism. Written as DNA, the CDR3 is TGTGCCAGCTCACTCACAGGACACCCAGGGGATCAGCCCCAGCATTTT. Translated: CASSLTGHPGDQPQHF.